Sequencing of this T cell receptor beta chain was carried out in a study of identical twins (dated by TCRdb to 2015 to 2016). Regarding the study in general: TCR alpha and beta repertoires from monozygotic twins, unrelated adults of various ages and cord blood were deep-sequenced to test whether fetal clonotypes persist. To rule out contamination, the twin experiments were replicated at different times with different library preparation protocols. The paper as a whole reports these results and caveats: In monozygotic twins, out-of-frame TCR alpha sharing was systematically underestimated by recombination models, although the models agreed with sharing between unrelated individuals. Compared with coincidental sharing between unrelated individuals, out-of-frame TCR alpha sequences shared between twins had an excess of sequences with low generation probability. Because the same donors could not be followed over many years, the conclusions depended on cross-sectional statistical analysis. In beta out-of-frame sequences, excess twin sharing was weaker, because having fewer shared sequences lowered the signal-to-noise ratio. Fewer insertions were carried by abundant cord blood beta clonotypes, a similar but weaker trend appeared in young adult naive repertoires, and no such trend appeared in memory repertoires. Invariant T cells such as MAIT and iNKT could partly confound zero-insertion analyses, although diverse VJ usage argued against such confounding for most clonotypes.

Sequences SGHRS (CDR1) and YFSETQ (CDR2) are obtained from the germline V gene. Including the terminal cysteine and phenylalanine, the CDR3 comprises 14 residues. Just CDR3 DNA is preserved here, 42 bases in frame from base 1. V loses 0 bases of germline sequence and J loses 5 bases, and the interval between the two ends is 12 bases. This clonotype was found a few times. This clone's antigen is unknown. No per-base quality is available; no much larger clone lies one base away. The library came from 5' RACE. The instrument was an Illumina HiSeq 2000. Template switching added a universal primer binding site, and the final cDNA carried a unique molecular identifier that allowed TCR cDNA molecules to be counted accurately. Specific primers in the conserved constant-segment region were used to synthesize first-strand cDNA for TCR alpha and beta chains. To control for contamination, every cDNA library carried two barcodes: a SMART-Mk sample barcode plus Illumina barcodes. Two successive PCR steps introduced TruSeq adapter sequences along with Illumina sample barcodes. The Illumina HiSeq platform was used with custom primers to sequence TCR alpha and beta cDNA libraries. In the paper's pipeline: MiGEC processed the raw reads to extract unique molecular identifiers, while MiXCR was used to determine the CDR3 positions. For each individual, recombination models were inferred using an EM algorithm with the repgenHMM and IGoR tools. Shared clonotypes were analyzed with the tcR package in R, and sharing was normalized by the product of cloneset sizes. To study raw recombination free of thymic and clonal selection effects, out-of-frame nonproductive sequences were analyzed. The raw public reads went through TCRdb reprocessing: fastp at Q25, MiXCR clone calling, in-frame beta chains kept. Each CDR3 protein appears once, grouped with its most common genes and DNA. The authors' filters were not applied to this entry. For this sample there are hundreds of thousands of distinct CDR3 sequences; 20% to 25% appear just once. In total, the top ten clones hold over 2.5% of the sample.

All donors were healthy Caucasians. The twin cohort comprised three pairs of female monozygotic twins, all aged about 18 to 29 years. Positive isolation kits from Invitrogen were used to isolate the CD4+ and CD8+ T cell populations. Separately, the same data were catalogued under a study of T cells expressing NK-cell markers. From the second report: In sorted CD3+CD56+NKG2C+, CD3+CD56+NKG2C- and CD3+CD56-NKG2C+ T-cell subsets from eight donors, TCR beta-chain repertoires were profiled. Of the eight sequenced donors, seven were found to be HCMV-seropositive and one was found to be HCMV-seronegative. To restrict sorting to alphabetaTCR-expressing T cells, an anti-gammadeltaTCR antibody was added in several experiments. In 6 or 7 donors, the dominant CD3+CD56+NKG2C+ clonotypes ranked among the top 10 CD8+ clonotypes, making up roughly 1.0-8% of CD8+ T cells. Those dominant clonotypes were again the most abundant among CD3+CD56-NKG2C+ cells in a few donors, at about 25-65%. It remained unclear whether the expanded NKG2C-expressing T cell clones were specific for HCMV antigens. The study sequenced eight donors, all healthy volunteers chosen at random: three men and five women. HCMV serostatus was determined by detecting HCMV-specific IgG in serum with a commercial ELISA kit. MIGEC was used to demultiplex reads and group the reads by UMI, and MiTCR was used to assemble and quantify clonotypes. Only TCR cDNA sequences supported by at least two reads were kept to exclude erroneous sequences. The tcR package was used for downstream repertoire analysis, and clonotypes were matched across fractions by CDR3 nucleotide sequence plus V segment. Antigen specificity was annotated against VDJdb with VDJmatch, allowing one amino acid substitution in CDR3.

The receptor's source is a woman younger than 30 in good health. Sequencing input: CD4+ T cells sorted from blood. Rearrangement joined TRBV5-1 to TRBJ2-7, with the D call perhaps TRBD1 or TRBD2, each one matching 5 bases. The CDR3 region has the sequence CASSLGQRGNEQYF. The DNA is TGCGCCAGCAGCTTGGGCCAGAGGGGCAACGAGCAGTACTTC.